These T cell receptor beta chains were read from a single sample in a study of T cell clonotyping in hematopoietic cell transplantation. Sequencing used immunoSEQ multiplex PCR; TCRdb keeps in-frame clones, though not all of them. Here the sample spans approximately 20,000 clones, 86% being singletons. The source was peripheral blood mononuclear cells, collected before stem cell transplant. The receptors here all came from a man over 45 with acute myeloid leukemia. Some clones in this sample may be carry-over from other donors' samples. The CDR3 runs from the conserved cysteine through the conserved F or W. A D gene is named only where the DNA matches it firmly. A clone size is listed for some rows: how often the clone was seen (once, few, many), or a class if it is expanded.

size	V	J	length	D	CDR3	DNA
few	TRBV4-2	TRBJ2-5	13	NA	CASGSGVQETQYF	TGTGCCAGCGGTTCAGGAGTCCAAGAGACCCAGTACTTC
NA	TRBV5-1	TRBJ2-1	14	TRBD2	CASSLGASGGEQFF	TGCGCCAGCAGCTTGGGGGCTAGCGGGGGAGAGCAGTTCTTC
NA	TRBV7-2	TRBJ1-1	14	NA	CASSLATLYTEAFF	TGTGCCAGCAGCTTAGCCACCCTTTACACTGAAGCTTTCTTT
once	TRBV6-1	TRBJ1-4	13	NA	CASNRQEREKLFF	TGTGCCAGCAATCGGCAGGAAAGGGAAAAACTGTTTTTT
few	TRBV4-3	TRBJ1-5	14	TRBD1	CASSAGQGLQPQHF	TGCGCCAGCAGTGCAGGACAGGGACTTCAGCCCCAGCATTTT
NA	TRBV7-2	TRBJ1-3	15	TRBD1	CASSLRDRERDTIYF	TGTGCCAGCAGCTTACGGGACAGGGAAAGGGACACCATATATTTT
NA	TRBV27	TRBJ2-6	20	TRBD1	CASSPAPRTGQRAGANVLTF	TGTGCCAGCAGTCCCGCCCCGAGGACAGGCCAGCGAGCTGGGGCCAACGTCCTGACTTTC
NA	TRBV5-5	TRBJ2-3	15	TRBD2	CASLLVAGVSDTQYF	TGTGCCAGCTTACTGGTGGCGGGGGTGTCAGATACGCAGTATTTT
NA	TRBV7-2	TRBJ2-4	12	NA	CASSLKAGLQYF	TGTGCCAGCAGCTTAAAGGCGGGGCTACAGTACTTC
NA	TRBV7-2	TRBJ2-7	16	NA	CASSLEPGYGAGEQYF	TGTGCCAGCAGCTTAGAACCAGGGTATGGAGCGGGCGAGCAGTACTTC
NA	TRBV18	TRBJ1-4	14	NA	CASSPYGQNEKLFF	TGTGCCAGCTCACCTTATGGACAGAATGAAAAACTGTTTTTT
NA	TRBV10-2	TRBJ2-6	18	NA	CASSEVPVVWGGANVLTF	TGCGCCAGCAGTGAGGTTCCAGTGGTCTGGGGTGGGGCCAACGTCCTGACTTTC
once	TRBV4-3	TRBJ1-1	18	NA	CASSQDRGRQVRGTEAFF	TGCGCCAGCAGCCAAGATCGGGGGCGACAGGTCCGTGGCACTGAAGCTTTCTTT
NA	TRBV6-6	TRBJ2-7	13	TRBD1	CASSQTGGHEQYF	TGTGCCAGCAGTCAGACAGGGGGCCACGAGCAGTACTTC
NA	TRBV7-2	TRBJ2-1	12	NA	CASSRRWPLQFF	TGTGCCAGCAGCCGGCGATGGCCCTTGCAGTTCTTC
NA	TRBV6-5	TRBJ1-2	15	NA	CASSYSGQTYYGYTF	TGTGCCAGCAGTTACTCCGGACAGACATACTATGGCTACACCTTC
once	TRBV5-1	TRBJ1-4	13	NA	CASMAPPNEKLFF	TGCGCCAGCATGGCCCCACCTAATGAAAAACTGTTTTTT
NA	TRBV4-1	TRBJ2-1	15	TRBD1	CASSRATGVGNEQFF	TGCGCCAGTTCAAGGGCCACAGGGGTGGGCAATGAGCAGTTCTTC
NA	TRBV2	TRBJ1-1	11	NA	CASTLRGEAFF	TGTGCCAGCACCCTCAGAGGTGAAGCTTTCTTT
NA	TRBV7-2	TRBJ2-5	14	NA	CASSLGGTEETQYF	TGTGCCAGCAGCTTAGGCGGGACAGAAGAGACCCAGTACTTC
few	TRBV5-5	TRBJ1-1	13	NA	CASSLTARAEAFF	TGTGCCAGCAGCTTGACGGCGAGGGCTGAAGCTTTCTTT
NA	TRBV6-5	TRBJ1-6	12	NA	CASSNPGTSWEF	TGTGCCAGCAGTAACCCTGGGACCAGCTGGGAATTT
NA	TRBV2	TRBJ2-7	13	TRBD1	CASSGDSKYEQYF	TGTGCCAGCAGTGGGGACAGCAAGTACGAGCAGTACTTC
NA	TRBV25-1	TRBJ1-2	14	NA	CASSGLLSLYGYTF	TGTGCCAGCAGTGGGCTCCTAAGTCTCTATGGCTACACCTTC
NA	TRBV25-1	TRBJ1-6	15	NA	CASSASWGGNSPLHF	TGTGCCAGCAGTGCCTCTTGGGGGGGGAATTCACCCCTCCACTTT